These 10 T cell receptor beta chains were all obtained from the same sample, sequenced in a study of blood T cell repertoires in COVID-19. TCRdb's copy holds only in-frame clones and misses some; the assay was immunoSEQ multiplex PCR. In the table there are about 220,000 clones, less than 85% of which are singletons. Material for sequencing was peripheral blood. The receptors were sampled from a woman of 80 years or more with acute or convalescent COVID-19.

The J gene is TRBJ1-3, the V gene TRBV15, with 7 bases identical to TRBD1. The length of the CDR3 is 16 residues. V gave up 0 bases and J gave up 1 base; unmatched junction bases: 3. Germline lookup yields CDR1 LNHNV and CDR2 YYDKDF (reference sequence). The chain's CDR3 is CATSRDLTGSGNTIYF. The CDR3 DNA sequence: TGTGCCACCAGCAGAGATTTGACAGGGTCTGGAAACACCATATATTTT.

V usage is TRBV5-4 and J usage is TRBJ2-1; a possible D gene is TRBD2 (7 bases). This CDR3 contains 15 residues. Per germline, CDR1 SGHNT and CDR2 YYREEE (reference sequence). Trimming pared 6 bases from V and 5 bases from J, leaving 18 bases between. The CDR3 reads CASTIGGGGNNEQFF. CDR3 nucleotide sequence: TGTGCCAGCACCATAGGAGGGGGGGGCAACAATGAGCAGTTCTTC.

This clone was picked up a small number of times. CDR3 sequence reads: CASSQNTKAGAFF. CDR3 DNA: TGTGCCAGCAGTCAAAACACTAAGGCGGGGGCTTTCTTT. This rearrangement joins TRBV12-3 or TRBV12-4 to TRBJ1-1, with unresolved D. The length of the CDR3 is 13 residues. V gave up 5 bases and J gave up 11 bases, with 18 bases separating them.

The chain uses TRBV12-3 or TRBV12-4 and TRBJ1-5, with unresolved D. Trimming removed 0 bases from V and 7 bases from J, with 4 bases in between. This CDR3 contains 12 residues. The DNA of the CDR3 is TGTGCCAGCAGTTTAGCGCAGCAGCCCCAGCATTTT. This sequence encodes CASSLAQQPQHF.

This chain uses TRBV12-3 or TRBV12-4 with TRBJ1-6; the D gene is possibly TRBD1 (6 bases). V lost 4 bases, J lost 8 bases, and 9 bases lay in between. This CDR3 region has 13 residues. The CDR3 DNA sequence: TGTGCCAGCAGTTCCGGGGGGCATTCACCCCTCCACTTT. Its protein is CASSSGGHSPLHF.

V usage is TRBV7-2 and J usage is TRBJ1-6; the D is unclear. CDR1 is SGHTA, CDR2 FQGNSA, per germline. Trimming left V 2 bases short and J 7 bases short, with 12 bases between. This CDR3 region has 15 residues. CDR3 amino acids: CASSLSAAGNSPLHF. The CDR3 DNA reads as TGTGCCAGCAGCTTATCGGCAGCGGGGAATTCACCCCTCCACTTT.

The chain couples TRBV6-5 to TRBJ2-5, with 12 bases aligning to TRBD1. V trimming: 7 bases; J trimming: 4 bases; junction bases outside the gene matches: 7. In germline, CDR1 is MNHEY, CDR2 SVGAGI. The CDR3 is made up of 15 amino acids. The CDR3 DNA reads TGTGCCAGCAAAGTAGGGACAGGGGGCCGAGAGACCCAGTACTTC. Translating gives CASKVGTGGRETQYF.

The chain carries TRBV11-3 and TRBJ2-7, with a possible D match to TRBD2 (6 bases). The CDR3 contains 14 residues. Germline V lookup: CDR1 SGHNT, CDR2 YENEEA. V was trimmed by 5 bases and J by 5 bases, leaving 16 bases between them. CDR3 protein: CASSPPTSSDEQYF. The CDR3 nucleotides read TGTGCCAGCAGCCCACCGACTAGTTCGGACGAGCAGTACTTC.

V is TRBV7-6 and J is TRBJ2-5, with 12 nucleotides matching TRBD2. Losses at the gene ends were 1 base for V and 5 bases for J; bases not matched to a gene: 14. Germline CDR1 and CDR2: SGHVS and FNYEAQ. This CDR3 has 19 residues. The CDR3 loop reads CASSLEGWLAGGRGETQYF. The CDR3 bases are TGTGCCAGCAGCTTAGAAGGTTGGCTAGCGGGGGGGCGCGGGGAGACCCAGTACTTC.

This clone was picked up one time. The CDR3 protein is CASSTRGSGGASYNEQFF. Here the CDR3 DNA reads TGTGCCAGTAGTACCCGGGGTAGCGGGGGGGCCAGCTACAATGAGCAGTTCTTC. The genes are TRBV19 and TRBJ2-1, with TRBD2 identical over 11 bases. The CDR3 contains 18 residues. In germline, CDR1 is LNHDA, CDR2 SQIVND (reference sequence). The V gene end was trimmed by 4 bases and the J gene end by 3 bases; junction bases not matched to a gene: 11.